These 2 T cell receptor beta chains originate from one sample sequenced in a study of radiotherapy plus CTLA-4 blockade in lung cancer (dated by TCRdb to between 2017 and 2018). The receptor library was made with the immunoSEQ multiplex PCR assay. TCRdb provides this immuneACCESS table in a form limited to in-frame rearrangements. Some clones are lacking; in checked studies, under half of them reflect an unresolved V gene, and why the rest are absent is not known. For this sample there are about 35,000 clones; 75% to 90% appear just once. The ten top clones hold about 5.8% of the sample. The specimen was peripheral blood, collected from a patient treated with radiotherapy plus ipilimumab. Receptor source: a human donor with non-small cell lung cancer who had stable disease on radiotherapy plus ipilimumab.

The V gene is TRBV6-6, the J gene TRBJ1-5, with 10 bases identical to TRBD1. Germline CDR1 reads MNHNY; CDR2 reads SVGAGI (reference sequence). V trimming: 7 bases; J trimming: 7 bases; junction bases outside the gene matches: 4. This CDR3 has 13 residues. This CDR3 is CASMRDRGQPQHF. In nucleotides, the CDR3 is TGTGCCAGCATGAGGGACAGGGGCCAGCCCCAGCATTTT.

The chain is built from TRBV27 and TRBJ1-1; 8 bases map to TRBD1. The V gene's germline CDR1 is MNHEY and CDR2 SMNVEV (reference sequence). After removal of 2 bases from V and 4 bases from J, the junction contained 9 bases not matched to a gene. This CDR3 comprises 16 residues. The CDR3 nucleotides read TGTGCCAGCAGTTTACGTCCGGGACAGGTTATCACTGAAGCTTTCTTT. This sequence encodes CASSLRPGQVITEAFF.